This TCR beta chain was recovered during a study of cytomegalovirus exposure and HLA in healthy donors (dated by TCRdb to 2015 to 2018). Study-wide context: According to an earlier analysis of around 600 of the donors, 150 million to 200 million T cells yielded 90 million to 130 million unique TCR beta sequences and less than 300 Gb of sequence data. The later analysis used no new phenotypic data to find candidate immune exposures, relying instead on TCR beta sequences and their occurrence across donors. Along with the roughly 610-subject first cohort, a separate validation cohort of over 90 different subjects was used. Among some 400 genotyped donors of the cohort, an average of around 250,000 unique TCR beta nucleotide sequences was sequenced per donor, of which 15% to 20% were non-productive. Donor age, sex, ethnicity and CMV serostatus were collected together with the repertoire data. The aim of the study was to test whether cataloging public T cell receptors could identify signatures of past pathogen exposure. Of the roughly 400 genotyped donors, about 80% fell in the genetic ancestry cluster associated with self-reported Caucasian donors. Because of strong linkage in the cohort, four to six DR-DQ haplotypes were treated as single units for association and clustering. Typing coverage varied by locus: 629-630 donors for A, B, C, DRB1 and DQB1; around 560 for DQA1; about 570 for DPA1; roughly 450 for DPB1. Using immunosequencing, the study profiled T cell repertoires from around 680 subjects and related those repertoires to cytomegalovirus serostatus. In an earlier analysis of 587 of the donors, high-throughput TCR beta sequencing was used to judge whether each TCR beta V gene segment behaved as functional or pseudogenic. To predict cytomegalovirus infection status, the study brought together high-throughput TCR immunosequencing, statistical association of individual TCRs with disease status, and machine learning. A later analysis re-analyzed previously published TCR beta repertoires from approximately 670 donors and added high-resolution HLA genotyping to study TCR occurrence patterns. A later genetic analysis used genome-wide SNP genotypes for about 65% of the roughly 700 donors, treating that subset as a discovery cohort. Both class I and class II loci were covered by HLA typing, at four-digit resolution. An early release covering 500 to 750 HLA-typed donors comprised about 300 gigabases of sequencing data and tens of millions of unique TCR sequences. All discovery cohort repertoires had been generated using a single sequencing platform.

Concerning this clone itself: Its specific antigen is unknown. No much larger clone is present one base from it, and per-base qualities are unavailable.

The cohort consisted of approximately 670 healthy bone marrow donors. At the time of sampling, all cohort members were nominally healthy, though unrecorded immune exposures were likely present. The donor was CMV seronegative and belonged to the group of roughly 330 seronegative cohort members. Every donor gave a peripheral blood sample, and the peripheral blood mononuclear cells from that sample were used for TCR beta sequencing. The Qiagen DNeasy Blood Extraction Kit was used to extract genomic DNA from the blood cell samples. Library preparation was by the immunoSEQ multiplex PCR assay. For the multiplex PCR, a mixture combining 60 forward primers for TCR Vbeta segments and 13 reverse primers for TCR Jbeta segments was used. The CDR3 region of rearranged TCR beta genes was amplified from genomic DNA with a multiplex PCR assay. The amplified TCR beta libraries were sequenced on the Illumina HiSeq System as 87-base-pair reads. The original methods were these. A later analysis counted about 76 million unique TCR beta chains across the 666 repertoires, and about 10 million of these chains were shared by at least two donors. Raw reads were error-corrected and collapsed into unique sequences with a nearest-neighbor algorithm that merged closely related sequences to remove PCR and sequencing errors. To assign V, D and J gene segments, CDR3 sequences were aligned to IMGT reference sequences. Each retained sequence needed at least a six-nucleotide match to both a V gene segment and a J gene segment. A rearrangement counted as productive if the CDR3 had no stop codons and remained in frame with V and J, and every other rearrangement counted as non-productive. CDR3 was defined according to IMGT convention as the region running from the second conserved V-encoded cysteine to the conserved J-encoded phenylalanine. Sequences without an unambiguous match to a single V gene segment were excluded from the earlier analysis of about 640 of the donors. An earlier analysis of over 450 of the donors classified V segments as functional when productive rearrangements were above 56.7% and as segregating when the standard deviation between donors was above 5%. To diagnose cytomegalovirus status from the catalog of TCR beta chain sequences, a statistical classification framework was built. In a later analysis, V and J genes were assigned by comparing TCR nucleotide sequences against IMGT/GENE-DB human TR gene sequences. A later analysis assigned CDR3 sequences and most-parsimonious VDJ recombination scenarios with the TCRdist pipeline. In a later analysis, each TCR beta chain was defined by its CDR3 amino acid sequence together with its V-gene family, and reads without a unique V-gene family were excluded. As a way to deal with suspected cross-contamination and a sequencing artifact, a later analysis dropped approximately 590 nucleotide sequences that were highly shared and had low generation probability. For each public chain, a later analysis derived a clonal expansion index from normalized ranks of inferred template counts within each repertoire. A later analysis computed generation probabilities with a VDJ recombination model fitted to out-of-frame rearrangements, and checked the results against IGoR. In a later analysis, hypergeometric tests were used to score TCR-TCR, TCR-HLA and TCR-CMV co-occurrence, with a repertoire-size bias correction applied to TCR pairs. In a later analysis, false discovery rates were estimated by permuting HLA or CMV assignments 20 times. In a later analysis, co-occurring TCRs were grouped using DBSCAN, with TCRdist sequence similarity added in when clustering inside HLA-allele-positive subsets. For co-occurrence clustering, repertoires with fewer than 30,000 or more than 120,000 public chains were excluded, along with roughly 5 repertoires with anomalous nucleotide sharing. TCRdb obtained this table from immuneACCESS and retained in-frame rearrangements with V and J assigned. These tables miss some clones; where compared with another copy, unresolved V genes account for less than half of the shortfall, and the remainder is unexplained. That table furnishes V, J and clone size, whereas the DNA furnished D and trimming. The sample table contains around 200,000 clones; only one count was recorded for approximately 80% of them. The ten largest clones add up to 0.6% to 0.7% of the sample.

Overall study results and their limits: A later analysis found that HLA-associated TCR beta chains were more clonally expanded and had lower generation probabilities than equally common non-associated chains. The study gave a list of some 150 TCR beta chains associated with cytomegalovirus. In a later analysis, the rate of TCR association differed among HLA loci, with DRB1 alleles having the most associated TCRs and HLA-C alleles having the fewest. A group of highly shared sequence variants was considered likely to be a technical artifact of the sequencing pipeline. Broadly in line with IMGT annotations, most TCR beta V segments showed up in productive rearrangements about 87% or about 30% of the time in an earlier analysis of roughly 590 of the donors. The presence/absence analyses assumed that sequencing depth was roughly uniform across donors, and that assumption may not be true. HLA typing was unavailable for some donors at each locus, so association tests used only the typed subset. The only immune exposure information available for the cohort was CMV serostatus. Cytomegalovirus status was reported to be diagnosed by the classifier with high specificity and sensitivity in both the original and validation cohorts. Most CMV-associated TCR beta chains appeared to be HLA-restricted in a later analysis, and the HLA associations seemed to be driven largely by CMV exposure. When HLA alleles, especially DR and DQ, strongly co-occurred, attributing TCR associations to individual alleles was difficult. Linkage disequilibrium might explain the correlated functional status among segregating V segments, but an unknown experimental factor could not be excluded. In a later analysis, some 17,000 TCR beta sequences were associated with specific HLA alleles at a false discovery rate of 0.05. Roughly 15 rarely observed V segments, including chromosome 9 orphons, were excluded from the earlier analysis of some 590 of the donors because counts were too low. Several of the top co-occurrence clusters appeared to be linked to parvovirus B19, influenza, CMV and Epstein-Barr virus, according to a later analysis. The cohort was sequenced for TCR beta chains only, and without alpha or paired-chain data the features that could be detected were limited. In vitro tests confirmed that a few of the cytomegalovirus-associated TCR beta chains recognize cytomegalovirus antigens. Some IMGT-functional V segments, including TRBV6-2 and TRBV6-3, could not be distinguished by the 87-base-pair reads and were therefore excluded. The authors suggested that the approach could potentially be generalized to other disease states and immunological phenotypes. While some public TCRs were present in many individuals, most TCR sequences turned up only very rarely across donors. In a later genetic analysis, a missense DCLRE1C variant was associated with V-gene and J-gene trimming of TCR beta chains, and the association was replicated in an independent cohort. A further reported finding was that TCR beta sequences accurately predicted the HLA-A and HLA-B alleles for most subjects in the first cohort. Compared with the 666-donor mean, donors in an Asian-associated ancestry cluster had fewer N-insertions in productive TCRs, according to a later genetic analysis.

Per the germline V gene, SGHTA is the CDR1 and FQGNSA is the CDR2. The CDR3 has 15 amino acids, counting the end cysteine and phenylalanine. The CDR3 DNA has 45 bases and is translated from base 1. V and J are trimmed by 3 bases and 4 bases, and the gene matches miss 8 bases of the junction. The receptor was derived from a boy younger than 18 in good health and CMV-seronegative. This receptor chain uses TRBV7-2 and TRBJ1-1; TRBD1 fits 7 bases in the junction. What was sequenced was PBMCs. In nucleotide form, the sequence is TGTGCCAGCAGCTTTGACAGGGCCTTGGGCACTGAAGCTTTCTTT. It encodes CASSFDRALGTEAFF.